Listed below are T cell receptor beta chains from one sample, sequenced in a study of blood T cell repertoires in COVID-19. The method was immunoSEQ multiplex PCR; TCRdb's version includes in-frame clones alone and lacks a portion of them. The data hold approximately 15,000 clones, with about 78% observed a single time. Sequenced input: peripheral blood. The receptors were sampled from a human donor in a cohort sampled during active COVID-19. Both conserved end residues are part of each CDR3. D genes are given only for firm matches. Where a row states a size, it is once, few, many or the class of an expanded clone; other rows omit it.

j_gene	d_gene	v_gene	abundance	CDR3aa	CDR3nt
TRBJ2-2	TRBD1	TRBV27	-	CASSPWTGGNGELFF	TGTGCCAGCAGTCCTTGGACAGGGGGTAATGGGGAGCTGTTTTTT
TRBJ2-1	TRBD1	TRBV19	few	CASTPVAGGRLHTGNEQFF	TGTGCCAGTACCCCCGTGGCAGGGGGCAGGTTACACACGGGGAATGAGCAGTTCTTC
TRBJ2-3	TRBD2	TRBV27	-	CASSFSSGVGNTQYF	TGTGCCAGCAGTTTCTCTAGCGGGGTGGGGAATACGCAGTATTTT
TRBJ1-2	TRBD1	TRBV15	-	CATSSDGTGEGYTF	TGTGCCACCAGCTCGGATGGGACAGGGGAAGGCTACACCTTC
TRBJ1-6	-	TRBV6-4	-	CASSDSKGDNSPLHF	TGTGCCAGCAGTGACTCGAAGGGGGATAATTCACCCCTCCACTTT
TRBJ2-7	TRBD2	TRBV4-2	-	CASSQGSGGEYEQYF	TGTGCCAGCAGCCAAGGTTCCGGGGGGGAGTACGAGCAGTACTTC
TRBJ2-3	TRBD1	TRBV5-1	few	CASSLGQRSDTQYF	TGCGCCAGCAGCCTGGGACAGCGTTCGGATACGCAGTATTTT
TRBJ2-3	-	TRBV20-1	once	CSASGGLDTDTQYF	TGCAGTGCTAGTGGCGGGCTCGACACAGATACGCAGTATTTT
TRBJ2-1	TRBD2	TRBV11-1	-	CASSTDTSGPYNEQFF	TGTGCCAGCAGCACAGACACTAGCGGCCCCTACAATGAGCAGTTCTTC
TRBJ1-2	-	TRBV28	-	CASSSTGNYGYTF	TGTGCCAGCAGTTCAACAGGGAACTATGGCTACACCTTC
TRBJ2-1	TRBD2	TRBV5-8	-	CASSFFGSGKHEQFF	TGTGCCAGCAGCTTTTTCGGTAGCGGGAAGCATGAGCAGTTCTTC
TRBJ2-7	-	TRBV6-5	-	CASSPIQTYEQYF	TGTGCCAGCAGTCCAATACAAACCTACGAGCAGTACTTC
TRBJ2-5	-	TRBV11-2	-	CASSLVAQQETQYF	TGTGCCAGCAGCTTAGTTGCCCAGCAAGAGACCCAGTACTTC
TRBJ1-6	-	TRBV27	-	CASSLSSTGSNSPLHF	TGTGCCAGCAGTTTATCGTCGACAGGCTCTAATTCACCCCTCCACTTT
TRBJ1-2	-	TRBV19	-	CASSVPPGQFNYGYTF	TGTGCCAGTAGTGTGCCCCCTGGACAGTTTAACTATGGCTACACCTTC
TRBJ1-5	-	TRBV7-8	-	CASSLGGAQHF	TGTGCCAGCAGCTTGGGTGGAGCCCAGCATTTT
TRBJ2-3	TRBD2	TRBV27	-	CASSKTGLAGHTDTQYF	TGTGCCAGCAGTAAGACGGGACTAGCGGGTCACACAGATACGCAGTATTTT
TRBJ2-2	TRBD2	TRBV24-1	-	CATTLGRANGELFF	TGTGCCACCACCCTTGGGAGGGCCAACGGGGAGCTGTTTTTT
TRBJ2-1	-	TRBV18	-	CASSPRQGPFNEQFF	TGTGCCAGCTCACCACGCCAGGGGCCGTTCAATGAGCAGTTCTTC
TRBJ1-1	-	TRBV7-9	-	CASRYGPPRVTEAFF	TGTGCCAGCAGATATGGGCCCCCCAGGGTCACTGAAGCTTTCTTT
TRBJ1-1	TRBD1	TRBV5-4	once	CASSFPGQTYAEAFF	TGTGCCAGCAGCTTCCCGGGACAGACCTACGCTGAAGCTTTCTTT
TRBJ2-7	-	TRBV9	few	CASSAGGIGTGEQYF	TGTGCCAGCAGCGCGGGAGGGATCGGGACAGGGGAGCAGTACTTC
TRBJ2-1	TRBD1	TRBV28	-	CASSGTGGRNEQFF	TGTGCCAGCAGTGGGACAGGGGGGAGGAATGAGCAGTTCTTC
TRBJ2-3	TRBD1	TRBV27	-	CASSFLGTGGKNTQYF	TGTGCCAGCAGTTTCCTCGGGACAGGGGGCAAAAATACGCAGTATTTT
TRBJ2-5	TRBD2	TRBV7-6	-	CASGGTTQETQYF	TGTGCCAGCGGGGGGACTACCCAAGAGACCCAGTACTTC